Detailed here is one TCR beta chain. This clonotype was observed at least ten times. Its antigen is currently not known. Base quality data are lacking; no much larger clone is found one base away. The hyperthyroidism patients were 18 to 65 years old and newly diagnosed, with a disease duration of less than 2 months. Patients with other autoimmune diseases, uncontrolled infections, pregnancy or lactation were excluded from the study. Clinical symptoms, serum thyroxine, TRAb, thyroid ultrasound and orbital computed tomography formed the basis of the diagnosis. Trizol reagent was used to extract the total RNA, and its quality was then checked on an Agilent 2100 Bioanalyzer. This specimen comes from a study of Graves' ophthalmopathy and Graves' hyperthyroidism (dated by TCRdb to between 2018 and 2020). Some background on the complete study: A patient counted as having stable hyperthyroidism if there was no progression to ophthalmopathy within 18 months of follow-up. The study used TCR beta repertoire signatures to distinguish Graves' ophthalmopathy from Graves' hyperthyroidism and to predict progression to ophthalmopathy. In total, 120 to 150 blood samples were TCR-sequenced: approximately 42 ophthalmopathy, roughly 80 hyperthyroidism and 17 hyperthyroidism-to-ophthalmopathy patients. To explore V-J signatures that separate ophthalmopathy from hyperthyroidism, a discovery set of about 100 patients was enrolled, consisting of 40 to 45 with ophthalmopathy and 57 with stable hyperthyroidism. The independent validation cohort included 18 to 20 hyperthyroidism patients plus 17 patients who later progressed from hyperthyroidism to ophthalmopathy. In six or seven hyperthyroidism patients, the T-cell repertoires found in thyroid tissue were compared with those found in blood. Once sampling was done, hyperthyroidism patients were given methimazole at a starting dose of 30 mg daily, while ophthalmopathy patients were given high-dose intravenous methylprednisolone.

Here is what the overall study found, with its caveats: Among expanded thyroid clonotypes with frequency above 0.001, most also showed up in blood, which suggests that blood repertoires may reflect the thyroid immune response. In validation, the model predicted ophthalmopathy progression with over 60% sensitivity and around 72% specificity; eleven to twelve predicted patients were CT-confirmed with GO in a median of approximately 6.5 months. Sample size was not predetermined statistically, and investigators were not blinded to group allocation. Ophthalmopathy was separated from stable hyperthyroidism by the 13-signature model with roughly 88% sensitivity and just under 84% specificity in cross-validation and with 80%/75% in the test set.

For repertoire sequencing, the TCR beta CDR3 regions were amplified from RNA transcripts. The first round of RT-PCR was done with HTBI primers and the Qiagen OneStep RT-PCR kit, and was followed by a second round of multiplex PCR, then size selection and purification. Sequencing of the libraries was carried out on an Illumina HiSeq2000 in paired-end mode with 100 bp reads. The authors' analysis ran thus. SOAPnuke was used for read processing, and reads with adapters, uncalled bases, a mean Phred below 15, or no exact constant-primer or identifier match were discarded. COPE v1.2.5 was used to merge the high-quality paired reads. Unique nucleotide sequences were defined as clonotypes and aligned to IMGT TRB V, D and J references using MiTCR v1.1. The analysis was limited to V-J combinations with a frequency above 0.0001, which together covered 99% to 99.2% of repertoires. For each V-J combination, a TCR clonal expansion and chaos score was defined as the ratio of F50 clonal expansion to chaos observed in the TCRdist matrix. Welch's t-statistics and random forest were used to reduce the features to approximately 13 V-J combinations, which were then used as input to a naive Bayes classifier. The Morisita-Horn index was used to measure how similar the thyroid and blood repertoires were. The public sequencing data were trimmed at Q25 with fastp and processed into clonotypes with MiXCR by TCRdb, which kept only in-frame beta chains. Entries are consolidated by CDR3 protein sequence, retaining the most common genes and DNA. V and J calls and clone size were set by TCRdb, not the authors. The sample profile shows roughly 1.1 million distinct CDR3 sequences; less than 45% of them were found once. The biggest ten clones account for around 10% of the sample.

The V and J ends are trimmed by 11 bases and 1 base, leaving 9 bases between them. Counted from cysteine to phenylalanine, this CDR3 has 11 amino acids. Only the CDR3 DNA is retained, 33 bases long and in frame from the first base. The CDR1 and CDR2 encoded by the germline V gene are ENHRY and SYGVKD. The TCR originated in an adult man with Graves' hyperthyroidism. The sequenced sample was peripheral blood or thyroid tissue (not recorded which). This chain is built from TRBV10-3 and TRBJ2-7, and perhaps TRBD2 as D gene, on 5 matching bases. Read as DNA, the sequence is TGTGCCGCCGGGGTTTCCTACGAGCAGTACTTC. It translates to CAAGVSYEQYF.